This T cell receptor (beta chain) was retrieved from a study of OX40 agonist ivuxolimab in advanced cancers. Background on the study: It was permissible to have had prior anti-PD-1, anti-PD-L1 or anti-CTLA-4 therapy, and more than 30% had some.

Profiling relied on immunoSEQ multiplex PCR, and the TCRdb table lists in-frame clones only, not all of them. The data hold fewer than 25,000 clones, with approximately 90% observed a single time. Whole-study results and caveats: Low normalized T-cell clonal expansion also characterized some of the nonresponders. The study observed clonal expansion of CD4+ and CD8+ blood T cells by week 6 at 0.1 to 3.0 mg/kg.

Comment on this clone: Its antigen is still unknown.

Trimming at V came to 5 bases and at J to 0 bases, leaving 6 bases not matched to a gene. The CDR3 loop spans 15 amino acids. The V gene's germline CDR1 is SGHAT and CDR2 FQNNGV. The sequences come from CD4+ or CD8+ T cells sorted from blood, collected in a trial of the OX40 agonist ivuxolimab. The TCR comes from an adult with an advanced solid tumor such as melanoma, head and neck, liver or kidney cancer. The chain couples TRBV11-2 to TRBJ2-7; 8 bases map to TRBD1. For the CDR3, the DNA is TGTGCCAGCAGCCCGGGACAGGATGTCTCCTACGAGCAGTACTTC. Protein sequence: CASSPGQDVSYEQYF.